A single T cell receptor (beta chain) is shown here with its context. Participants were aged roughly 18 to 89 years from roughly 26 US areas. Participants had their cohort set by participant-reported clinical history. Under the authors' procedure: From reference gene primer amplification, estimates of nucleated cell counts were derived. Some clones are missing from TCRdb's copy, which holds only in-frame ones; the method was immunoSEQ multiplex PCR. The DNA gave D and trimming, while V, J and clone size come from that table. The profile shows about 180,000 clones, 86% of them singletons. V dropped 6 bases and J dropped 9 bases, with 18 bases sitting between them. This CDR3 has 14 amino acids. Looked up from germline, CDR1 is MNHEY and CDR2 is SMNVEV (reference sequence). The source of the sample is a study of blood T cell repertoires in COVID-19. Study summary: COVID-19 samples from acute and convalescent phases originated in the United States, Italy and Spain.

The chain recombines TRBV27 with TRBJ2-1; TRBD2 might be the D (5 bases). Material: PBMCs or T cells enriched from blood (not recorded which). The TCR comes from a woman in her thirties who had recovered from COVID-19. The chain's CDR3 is CASSLIAQAGEQFF. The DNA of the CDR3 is TGTGCCAGCAGCCTTATCGCCCAGGCGGGTGAGCAGTTCTTC.